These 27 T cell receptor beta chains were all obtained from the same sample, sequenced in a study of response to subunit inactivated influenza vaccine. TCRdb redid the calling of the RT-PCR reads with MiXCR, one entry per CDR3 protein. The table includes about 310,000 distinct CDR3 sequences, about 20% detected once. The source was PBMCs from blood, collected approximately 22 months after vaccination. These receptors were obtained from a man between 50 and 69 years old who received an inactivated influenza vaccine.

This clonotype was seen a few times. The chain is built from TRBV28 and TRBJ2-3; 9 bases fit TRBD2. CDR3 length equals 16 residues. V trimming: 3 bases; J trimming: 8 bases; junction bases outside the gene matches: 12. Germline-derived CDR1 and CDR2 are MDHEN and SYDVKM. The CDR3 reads CASSFLSLAGIRTQYF. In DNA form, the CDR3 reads TGTGCCAGCAGTTTCCTGAGCCTAGCGGGAATTCGTACGCAGTATTTT.

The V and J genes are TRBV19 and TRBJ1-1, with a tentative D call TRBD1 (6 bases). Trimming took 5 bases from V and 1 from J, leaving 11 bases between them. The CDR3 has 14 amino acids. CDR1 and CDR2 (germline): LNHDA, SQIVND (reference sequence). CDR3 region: CASSLWTENTEAFF. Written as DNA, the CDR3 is TGTGCCAGTAGTCTATGGACAGAGAACACTGAAGCTTTCTTT.

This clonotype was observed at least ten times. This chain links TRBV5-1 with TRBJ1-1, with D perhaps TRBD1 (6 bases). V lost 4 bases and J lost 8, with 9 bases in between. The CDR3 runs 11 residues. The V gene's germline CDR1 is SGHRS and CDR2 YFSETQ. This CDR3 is CASSIGQEAFF. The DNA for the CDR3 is TGCGCCAGCAGCATCGGACAGGAAGCTTTCTTT. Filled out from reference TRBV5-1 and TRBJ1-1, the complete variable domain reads KAGVTQTPRYLIKTRGQQVTLSCSPISGHRSVSWYQQTPGQGLQFLFEYFSETQRNKGNFPGRFSGRQFSNSRSEMNVSTLELGDSALYLCASSIGQEAFFGQGTRLTVV.

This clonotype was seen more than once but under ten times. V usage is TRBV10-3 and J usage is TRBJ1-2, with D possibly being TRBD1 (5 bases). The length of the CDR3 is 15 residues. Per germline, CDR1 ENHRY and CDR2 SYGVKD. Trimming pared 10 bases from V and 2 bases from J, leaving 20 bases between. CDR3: CATKPSLRGNYGYTF. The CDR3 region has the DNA TGTGCCACCAAACCCTCCTTGCGGGGCAACTATGGCTACACCTTC.

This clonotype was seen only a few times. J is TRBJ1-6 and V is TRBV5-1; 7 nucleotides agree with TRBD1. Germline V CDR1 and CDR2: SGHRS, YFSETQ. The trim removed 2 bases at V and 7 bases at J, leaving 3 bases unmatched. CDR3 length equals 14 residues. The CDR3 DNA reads TGCGCCAGCAGCTTCACAGGGGACAATTCACCCCTCCACTTT. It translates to CASSFTGDNSPLHF.

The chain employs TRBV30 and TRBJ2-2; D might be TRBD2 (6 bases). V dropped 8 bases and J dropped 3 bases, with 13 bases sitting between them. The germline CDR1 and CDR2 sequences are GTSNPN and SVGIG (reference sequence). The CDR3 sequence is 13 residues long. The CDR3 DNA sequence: TGTGCCGGCCGGGAGTCGTACACCGGGGAGCTGTTTTTT. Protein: CAGRESYTGELFF.

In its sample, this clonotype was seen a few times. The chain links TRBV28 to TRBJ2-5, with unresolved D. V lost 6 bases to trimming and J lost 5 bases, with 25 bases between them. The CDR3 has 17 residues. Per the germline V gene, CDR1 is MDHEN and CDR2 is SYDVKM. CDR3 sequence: CASSIAVKRLDGETQYF. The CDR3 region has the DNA TGTGCCAGCAGCATAGCCGTCAAAAGATTAGATGGTGAGACCCAGTACTTC.

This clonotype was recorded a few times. This CDR3 reads CAISGDSETQYF. The DNA of the CDR3 is TGTGCCATCAGTGGGGATTCAGAGACCCAGTACTTC. The V gene is TRBV10-3, the J gene TRBJ2-5; D call uncertain. This CDR3 region has 12 residues. Trimming removed 4 bases from V and 4 bases from J, with 7 bases in between. Looked up from germline, CDR1 is ENHRY and CDR2 is SYGVKD.

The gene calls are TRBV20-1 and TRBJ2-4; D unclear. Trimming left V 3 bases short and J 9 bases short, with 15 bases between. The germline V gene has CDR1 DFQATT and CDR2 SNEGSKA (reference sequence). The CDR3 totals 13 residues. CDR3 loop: CSARGSPRGIQYF. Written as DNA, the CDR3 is TGCAGTGCTAGGGGCAGTCCCAGAGGCATTCAGTACTTC.

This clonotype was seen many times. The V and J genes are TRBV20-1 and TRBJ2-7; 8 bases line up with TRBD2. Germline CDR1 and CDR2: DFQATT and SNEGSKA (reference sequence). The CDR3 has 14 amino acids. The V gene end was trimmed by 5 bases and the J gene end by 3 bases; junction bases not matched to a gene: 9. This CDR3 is CSAVVAGRLYEQYF. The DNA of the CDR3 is TGCAGTGCTGTCGTAGCGGGGCGACTCTACGAGCAGTACTTC.

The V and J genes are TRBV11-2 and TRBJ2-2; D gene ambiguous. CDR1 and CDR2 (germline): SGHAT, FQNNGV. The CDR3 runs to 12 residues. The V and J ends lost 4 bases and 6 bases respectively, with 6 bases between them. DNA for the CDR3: TGTGCCAGCAGCTCATGGCCCGGGGAGCTGTTTTTT. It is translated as CASSSWPGELFF.

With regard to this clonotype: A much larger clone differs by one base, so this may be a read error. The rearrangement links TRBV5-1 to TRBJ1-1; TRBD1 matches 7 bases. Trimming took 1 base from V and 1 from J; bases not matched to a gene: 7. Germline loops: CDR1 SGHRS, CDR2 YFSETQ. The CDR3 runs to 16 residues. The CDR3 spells CASSLTLDRANTEAFF. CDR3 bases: TGCGCCAGCAGCTTGACCCTTGACAGGGCGAACACTGAAGCTTTCTTT.

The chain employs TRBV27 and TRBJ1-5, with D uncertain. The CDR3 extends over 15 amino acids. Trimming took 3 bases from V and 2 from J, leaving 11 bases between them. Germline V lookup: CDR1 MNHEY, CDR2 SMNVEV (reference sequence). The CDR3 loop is CASSLRAVGNQPQHF. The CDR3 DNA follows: TGTGCCAGCAGTTTGAGGGCAGTTGGCAATCAGCCCCAGCATTTT.

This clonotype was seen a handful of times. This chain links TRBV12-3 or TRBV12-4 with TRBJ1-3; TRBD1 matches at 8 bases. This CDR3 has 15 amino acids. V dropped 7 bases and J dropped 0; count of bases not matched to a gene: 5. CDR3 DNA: TGTGCCAGCACCTGGACAGGGAGCTCTGGAAACACCATATATTTT. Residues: CASTWTGSSGNTIYF.

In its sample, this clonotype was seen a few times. CDR3 nucleotides: TGTGCCAGCAGCGCGACAGGGCTCGATGGCTACACCTTC. As protein: CASSATGLDGYTF. V gene TRBV9 combines with J gene TRBJ1-2, with TRBD1 matching over 7 bases. The CDR3 totals 13 residues. Germline CDR1 is SGDLS and CDR2 is YYNGEE. Germline trimming cut 3 bases from V and 6 bases from J; bases unmatched to any gene: 5.

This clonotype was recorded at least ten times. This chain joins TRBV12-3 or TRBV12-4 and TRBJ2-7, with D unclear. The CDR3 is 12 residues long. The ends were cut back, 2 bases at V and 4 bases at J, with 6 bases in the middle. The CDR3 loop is CASSLSEYEQYF. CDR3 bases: TGTGCCAGCAGTTTATCGGAGTACGAGCAGTACTTC.

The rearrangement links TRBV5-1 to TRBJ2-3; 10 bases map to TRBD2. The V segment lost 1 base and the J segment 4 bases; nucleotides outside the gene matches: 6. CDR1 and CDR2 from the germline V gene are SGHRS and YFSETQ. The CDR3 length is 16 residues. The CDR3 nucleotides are TGCGCCAGCAGCTTGAGCCCTAGCGGGGGTGCAGATACGCAGTATTTT. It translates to CASSLSPSGGADTQYF.

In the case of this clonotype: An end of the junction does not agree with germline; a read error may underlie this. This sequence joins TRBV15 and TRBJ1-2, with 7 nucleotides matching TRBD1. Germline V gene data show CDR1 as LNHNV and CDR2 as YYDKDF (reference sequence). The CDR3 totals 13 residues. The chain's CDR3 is CATSETGSYGYAF. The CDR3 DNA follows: TGTGCCACCAGCGAGACAGGGAGTTATGGCTACGCCTTC.

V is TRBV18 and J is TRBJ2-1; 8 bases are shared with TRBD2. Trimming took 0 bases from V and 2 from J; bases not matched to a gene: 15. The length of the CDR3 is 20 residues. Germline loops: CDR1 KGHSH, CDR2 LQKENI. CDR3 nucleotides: TGTGCCAGCTCACCACCGTCGGGTAGCGGGAACTCCCGCGCCTACAATGAGCAGTTCTTC. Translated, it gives CASSPPSGSGNSRAYNEQFF.

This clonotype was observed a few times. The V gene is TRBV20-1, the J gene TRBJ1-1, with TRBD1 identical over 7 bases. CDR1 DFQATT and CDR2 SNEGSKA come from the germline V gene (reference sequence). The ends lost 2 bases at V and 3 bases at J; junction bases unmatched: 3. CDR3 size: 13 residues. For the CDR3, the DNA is TGCAGTGCTAGAAGACAGGGTGACACTGAAGCTTTCTTT. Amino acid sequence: CSARRQGDTEAFF.

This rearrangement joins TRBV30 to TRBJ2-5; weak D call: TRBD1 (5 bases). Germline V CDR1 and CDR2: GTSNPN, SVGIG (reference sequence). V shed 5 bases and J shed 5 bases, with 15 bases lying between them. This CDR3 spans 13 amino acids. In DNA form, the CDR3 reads TGTGCCTGGCACGGAGTCAGGGCGGAGACCCAGTACTTC. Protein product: CAWHGVRAETQYF. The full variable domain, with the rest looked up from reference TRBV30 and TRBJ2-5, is SQTIHQWPATLVQPVGSPLSLECTVEGTSNPNLYWYRQAAGRGLQLLFYSVGIGQISSEVPQNLSASRPQDRQFILSSKKLLLSDSGFYLCAWHGVRAETQYFGPGTRLLVL.

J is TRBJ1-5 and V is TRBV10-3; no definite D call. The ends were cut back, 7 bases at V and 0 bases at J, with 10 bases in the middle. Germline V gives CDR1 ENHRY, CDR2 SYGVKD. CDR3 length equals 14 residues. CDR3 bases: TGTGCCATCATGGGTCGGTTTAGCAATCAGCCCCAGCATTTT. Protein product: CAIMGRFSNQPQHF.

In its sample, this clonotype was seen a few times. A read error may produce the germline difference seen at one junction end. Here the CDR3 reads CASRLAGASSTDTQYF. In DNA, the CDR3 is TGTGCCAGCAGATTAGCGGGGGCCTCTAGCACAGATACGCAGTATTTT. The rearrangement links TRBV12-3 or TRBV12-4 to TRBJ2-3; 9 bases are shared with TRBD2. This CDR3 has 16 amino acids.

The CDR3, as DNA: TGTGCCACCAGCAGCCGGGACAGGGTTCTCGAGCAGTACTTC. This sequence encodes CATSSRDRVLEQYF. The J gene is TRBJ2-7, the V gene TRBV15; 9 bases fit TRBD1. The ends lost 3 bases at V and 6 bases at J; junction bases unmatched: 6. The CDR3 consists of 14 residues. Germline CDR1 and CDR2: LNHNV and YYDKDF (reference sequence).

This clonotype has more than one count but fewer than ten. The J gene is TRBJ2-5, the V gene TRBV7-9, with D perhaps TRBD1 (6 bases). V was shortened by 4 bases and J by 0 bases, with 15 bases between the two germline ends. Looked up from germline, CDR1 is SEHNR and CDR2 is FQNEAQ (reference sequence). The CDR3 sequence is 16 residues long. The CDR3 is CASSSRDKGYQETQYF. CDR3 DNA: TGTGCCAGCAGCTCCCGGGACAAGGGGTACCAAGAGACCCAGTACTTC.

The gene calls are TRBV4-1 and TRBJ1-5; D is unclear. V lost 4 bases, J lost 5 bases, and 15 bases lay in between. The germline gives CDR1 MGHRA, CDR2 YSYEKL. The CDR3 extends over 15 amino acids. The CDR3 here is CASSPTSNLDQPQHF. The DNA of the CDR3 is TGCGCCAGCAGCCCCACTAGTAACCTGGATCAGCCCCAGCATTTT.

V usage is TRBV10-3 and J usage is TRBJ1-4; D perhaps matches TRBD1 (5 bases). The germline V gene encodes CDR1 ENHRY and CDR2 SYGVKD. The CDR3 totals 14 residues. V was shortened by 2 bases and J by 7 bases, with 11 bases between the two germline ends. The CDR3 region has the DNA TGTGCCATCAGTGAGGACCAGGGCTTTGAAAAACTGTTTTTT. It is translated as CAISEDQGFEKLFF.